The rows below give T cell receptor beta chains drawn from one sample of a study of T cell responses to AZD1222 COVID-19 vaccine. Clones were sequenced by immunoSEQ multiplex PCR, and TCRdb holds only the in-frame ones, with some missing. This repertoire shows some 200,000 clones, around nine tenths found once; its top ten account for around 3.6%. The material sequenced was peripheral blood, taken 28 days after the second dose of the MenACWY control vaccine. These TCRs come from an adult who received the MenACWY meningococcal vaccine as a control. CDR3s include the opening cysteine and the closing phenylalanine or tryptophan. The D gene is left open where the match is weak. Not every row has a clone size; where given, it reads once, few, many or a size class.

V gene	D gene	J gene	clone size	CDR3 protein	CDR3 DNA
TRBV9	TRBD1	TRBJ1-2	-	CASSVGQGVSGYTF	TGTGCCAGCAGCGTAGGACAGGGTGTAAGTGGCTACACCTTC
TRBV7-8	-	TRBJ1-1	once	CASLNTEAFF	TGTGCCAGCTTGAACACTGAAGCTTTCTTT
TRBV7-8	-	TRBJ2-7	-	CASSLLRSKSDEQYF	TGTGCCAGCAGCTTATTACGGTCTAAATCGGACGAGCAGTACTTC
TRBV19	-	TRBJ1-5	-	CASSMSLFEPQHF	TGTGCCAGTAGTATGAGCTTATTCGAGCCCCAGCATTTT
TRBV19	TRBD1	TRBJ1-5	-	CASSQGVGQPQHF	TGTGCCAGCTCACAGGGGGTGGGTCAGCCCCAGCATTTT
TRBV18	TRBD2	TRBJ2-3	-	CASSPENSRTSGLGDTQYF	TGTGCCAGCTCACCCGAAAACTCGCGGACTAGCGGCCTTGGAGATACGCAGTATTTT
TRBV30	-	TRBJ1-2	-	CAWTPGVEGYGYTF	TGTGCCTGGACCCCAGGGGTGGAAGGCTATGGCTACACCTTC
TRBV4-2	-	TRBJ1-2	-	CASSQDLGEGPLYGYTF	TGTGCCAGCAGCCAAGATTTGGGGGAGGGCCCCCTCTATGGCTACACCTTC
TRBV10-3	TRBD1	TRBJ1-1	once	CAISAGTGGFSTEAFF	TGTGCCATCAGTGCCGGGACAGGGGGCTTTAGCACTGAAGCTTTCTTT
TRBV6-4	TRBD1	TRBJ1-4	-	CASTIPGQGVEKEKLFF	TGTGCCAGCACCATCCCGGGACAGGGGGTTGAAAAGGAAAAACTGTTTTTT
TRBV29-1	-	TRBJ2-2	-	CSVVFRDELTGELFF	TGCAGCGTTGTTTTCCGGGACGAATTGACCGGGGAGCTGTTTTTT
TRBV7-8	-	TRBJ2-7	-	CASSLATDSYEQYF	TGTGCCAGCAGCTTGGCGACAGACTCCTACGAGCAGTACTTC
TRBV5-1	-	TRBJ1-1	-	CASSQVAGQQGTEAFF	TGCGCCAGCAGCCAGGTCGCCGGACAACAGGGAACTGAAGCTTTCTTT
TRBV7-9	TRBD1	TRBJ1-3	-	CASRHQGATGNTIYF	TGTGCCAGCAGACATCAGGGGGCGACTGGAAACACCATATATTTT
TRBV28	-	TRBJ2-2	-	CASSLGFTGELFF	TGTGCCAGCAGTTTAGGTTTCACCGGGGAGCTGTTTTTT
TRBV11-2	TRBD2	TRBJ2-3	-	CASSSTAGGRNTQYF	TGTGCCAGCAGCTCCACAGCGGGAGGAAGAAATACGCAGTATTTT
TRBV2	-	TRBJ2-3	-	CATLPGGLNTDTQYF	TGTGCCACCCTCCCTGGGGGGTTGAACACAGATACGCAGTATTTT
TRBV19	-	TRBJ2-1	-	CASETRGGGFGNEQFF	TGTGCCAGTGAGACACGGGGCGGAGGATTTGGCAATGAGCAGTTCTTC
TRBV10-3	-	TRBJ1-2	few	CAISESGPRGYTF	TGTGCCATCAGTGAGTCTGGGCCCAGGGGCTACACCTTC
TRBV7-2	TRBD2	TRBJ2-7	-	CASSLTGGHAIYEQYF	TGTGCCAGCAGCTTAACGGGAGGCCATGCTATCTACGAGCAGTACTTC
TRBV20-1	TRBD2	TRBJ2-1	-	CSASWGLAGGNEQFF	TGCAGTGCTAGTTGGGGGCTAGCGGGGGGCAATGAGCAGTTCTTC
TRBV28	-	TRBJ1-1	-	CASSTATPRTEAFF	TGTGCCAGCAGTACCGCCACCCCGAGAACTGAAGCTTTCTTT
TRBV7-8	-	TRBJ1-2	-	CASSRGSDNYGYTF	TGTGCCAGCAGCCGAGGCAGCGACAACTATGGCTACACCTTC
TRBV20-1	-	TRBJ2-2	-	CSASRGSVTGELFF	TGCAGTGCTAGTCGGGGGAGCGTCACCGGGGAGCTGTTTTTT
TRBV27	-	TRBJ1-2	-	CASSFTTGYGYTF	TGTGCCAGCAGTTTTACTACGGGATATGGCTACACCTTC
TRBV6-5	-	TRBJ1-4	-	CASSSPRAGEEKLFF	TGTGCCAGCAGCTCCCCCAGGGCCGGGGAAGAAAAACTGTTTTTT
TRBV10-3	TRBD2	TRBJ2-1	-	CAISDRTSGINEQFF	TGTGCCATCAGTGACCGGACTAGCGGGATAAATGAGCAGTTCTTC
TRBV30	TRBD2	TRBJ2-3	-	CAWSVIGLAGGPGTDTQYF	TGTGCCTGGAGTGTGATAGGGCTAGCGGGAGGGCCGGGCACAGATACGCAGTATTTT
TRBV6-2/TRBV6-3	-	TRBJ2-4	once	CASSYSTGTNIQYF	TGTGCCAGCAGTTACTCGACTGGAACGAACATTCAGTACTTC
TRBV27	-	TRBJ1-6	-	CASSPAGLNSPLHF	TGTGCCAGCAGTCCCGCGGGCCTTAATTCACCCCTCCACTTT